This T cell receptor (beta chain) was found in a study of cytomegalovirus exposure and HLA in healthy donors. General study findings and limits: Reports showed the classifier diagnosing cytomegalovirus status with high specificity and sensitivity.

Only in-frame clones appear in the TCRdb table, and some are missing; sequencing was by immunoSEQ multiplex PCR. The sample holds 300,000 to 350,000 clones, 88% seen once. With respect to this clone: Its target is unknown.

This clonotype originated in a man younger than 45 in good health and CMV-seronegative. Material: PBMCs.

The CDR3 spells CASSLSRQGRDFGTEAFF. CDR3 coding DNA: TGTGCCAGCTCACTCAGTCGACAGGGTAGAGATTTCGGCACTGAAGCTTTCTTT. The chain carries TRBV18 and TRBJ1-1; TRBD1 matches at 7 bases. The CDR3 loop spans 18 amino acids. Germline V gene data show CDR1 as KGHSH and CDR2 as LQKENI. The trim removed 4 bases at V and 4 bases at J, leaving 18 bases unmatched. Full variable domain (missing parts from reference TRBV18 and TRBJ1-1): NAGVMQNPRHLVRRRGQEARLRCSPMKGHSHVYWYRQLPEEGLKFMVYLQKENIIDESGMPKERFSAEFPKEGPSILRIQQVVRGDSAAYFCASSLSRQGRDFGTEAFFGQGTRLTVV.